These 19 T cell receptor beta chains were sequenced from one sample in a study of blood T cell repertoires in COVID-19. The protocol was immunoSEQ multiplex PCR, while the TCRdb copy is restricted to in-frame clones and leaves out a portion. The table lists about 46,000 clones, about nine tenths of them singletons. The sample was peripheral blood. The source of these receptors is a man between 60 and 75 years old with active or convalescent COVID-19.

The sample holds one count of this clone. The sample has other DNA sequences that encode this CDR3 too. The chain is built from TRBV14 and TRBJ2-1; D perhaps matches TRBD2 (6 bases). Trimming took off 0 bases at V and 8 bases at J, with 11 bases between the two ends. The germline CDR1 and CDR2 sequences are SGHDN and FVKESK. The CDR3 spans 14 residues. CDR3 coding DNA: TGTGCCAGCAGCCAAGAAGGACGGGGGTATGAGCAGTTCTTC. Translation gives CASSQEGRGYEQFF.

The sample holds a few counts of this clone. This chain joins TRBV2 and TRBJ2-7; 8 bases agree with TRBD1. Unmatched junction bases numbered 7, after V lost 3 bases and J lost 3 bases. Germline assignment: CDR1 SNHLY and CDR2 FYNNEI. The CDR3 covers 15 residues. Here the CDR3 DNA reads TGTGCCAGCAGTGACGGGACAGGAGACATCTACGAGCAGTACTTC. Protein sequence: CASSDGTGDIYEQYF.

V gene TRBV6-5 combines with J gene TRBJ1-2; D gene ambiguous. The germline CDR1 and CDR2 sequences are MNHEY and SVGAGI. This CDR3 is 13 amino acids long. V was clipped by 9 bases and J by 2 bases, with 13 bases between them. CDR3 bases: TGTGCCAGTCGTCTCGGGGTGAACTATGGCTACACCTTC. This translates into CASRLGVNYGYTF.

The V call is TRBV27, the J call TRBJ1-2, with D perhaps TRBD1 (5 bases). Trimming took off 5 bases at V and 5 bases at J, with 21 bases between the two ends. The CDR3 extends over 16 amino acids. CDR1 is MNHEY, CDR2 SMNVEV, per germline (reference sequence). The CDR3, as DNA: TGTGCCAGCAGTCCGCGTAATTCGGGGGTGGTGTATGGCTACACCTTC. Encoded protein: CASSPRNSGVVYGYTF.

The chain carries TRBV28 and TRBJ1-1, with a possible D match to TRBD1 (6 bases). CDR1 is MDHEN and CDR2 is SYDVKM in the germline V gene. The CDR3 sequence is 15 residues long. Trimming removed 6 bases at V and 7 bases at J, with 21 bases between. The CDR3 here is CASSPQGQGEGEAFF. Written as DNA, the CDR3 is TGTGCCAGCAGCCCTCAGGGGCAGGGCGAAGGTGAAGCTTTCTTT.

The V and J genes are TRBV19 and TRBJ2-1; tentative D call: TRBD2 (6 bases). CDR1 is LNHDA, CDR2 SQIVND, per germline (reference sequence). This CDR3 has 12 amino acids. Trimming shortened V by 4 bases and J by 9 bases, and 10 bases separated the two germline ends. CDR3 sequence reads: CASSSLGGEQFF. The CDR3 bases are TGTGCCAGTAGTAGTTTGGGAGGTGAGCAGTTCTTC.

The V and J genes are TRBV7-6 and TRBJ1-4; D not certain. CDR3 length: 15 residues. The V gene's germline CDR1 is SGHVS and CDR2 FNYEAQ. V was shortened by 1 base and J by 0 bases, with 6 bases between the two germline ends. CDR3 protein: CASSLESSTNEKLFF. The DNA for the CDR3 is TGTGCCAGCAGCTTAGAATCCTCAACTAATGAAAAACTGTTTTTT.

This clone was seen a handful of times. V and J are TRBV24-1 and TRBJ2-3; TRBD2 agrees at 10 bases. This CDR3 region has 15 residues. Germline V gene data show CDR1 as KGHDR and CDR2 as SFDVKD. V was clipped by 6 bases and J by 4 bases; unmatched bases: 6. For the CDR3, the DNA is TGTGCCACCAGTAGAAGCGGGGGGGCCGCAGATACGCAGTATTTT. Translation gives CATSRSGGAADTQYF.

This chain uses TRBV11-2 with TRBJ2-2; 8 bases match TRBD1. This CDR3 contains 17 residues. Germline CDR1 is SGHAT and CDR2 is FQNNGV. The junction had 12 bases not matched to a gene; V was cut back by 4 bases and J by 5 bases. The CDR3 spells CASSSSAAGGNTGELFF. The CDR3 region has the DNA TGTGCCAGCAGCTCGTCCGCGGCAGGGGGCAATACCGGGGAGCTGTTTTTT. The full variable domain, completed using reference TRBV11-2 and TRBJ2-2, is EAGVAQSPRYKIIEKRQSVAFWCNPISGHATLYWYQQILGQGPKLLIQFQNNGVVDDSQLPKDRFSAERLKGVDSTLKIQPAKLEDSAVYLCASSSSAAGGNTGELFFGEGSRLTVL.

This rearrangement joins TRBV4-1 to TRBJ1-5; 8 nucleotides align to TRBD1. V lost 5 bases to trimming and J lost 3 bases; unmatched junction nucleotides: 12. The CDR3 loop spans 17 amino acids. Germline V lookup: CDR1 MGHRA, CDR2 YSYEKL. The CDR3 nucleotides read TGCGCCAGCAGCTTAGGACAGGGTCAAAGTAACAATCAGCCCCAGCATTTT. Protein product: CASSLGQGQSNNQPQHF.

This clone appeared a few times. This chain connects TRBV2 to TRBJ1-3; 7 positions match TRBD1. CDR1 is SNHLY and CDR2 is FYNNEI in the germline V gene. Trimming took 7 bases from V and 2 from J; bases not matched to a gene: 8. This CDR3 spans 15 amino acids. The DNA of the CDR3 is TGTGCCAGCATTAAAGATACAGGGGCTGGAAACACCATATATTTT. It yields the protein CASIKDTGAGNTIYF.

The table lists this clone with a count of one. V and J are TRBV9 and TRBJ1-2, with TRBD1 identical over 7 bases. The J segment lost 4 bases and the V segment lost 4 bases, leaving 10 bases of the junction unmatched. CDR1 SGDLS and CDR2 YYNGEE come from the germline V gene. The CDR3 totals 15 residues. The DNA of the CDR3 is TGTGCCAGCAGCCGAAGGGACAGCGGAACCTATGGCTACACCTTC. This codes for CASSRRDSGTYGYTF.

This clone was detected once. The rearrangement links TRBV3-1 (or the pseudogene TRBV3-2) to TRBJ1-5; 7 nucleotides line up with TRBD1. Germline V gene data show CDR1 as LGHDT and CDR2 as YNNKEL (reference sequence). The CDR3 contains 14 residues. The J segment lost 7 bases and the V segment lost 1 base, leaving 4 bases of the junction unmatched. The chain's CDR3 is CASSQGGGGQPQHF. CDR3 bases: TGTGCCAGCAGCCAAGGAGGGGGCGGGCAGCCCCAGCATTTT.

The chain carries TRBV4-3 and TRBJ2-2, with 7 bases that match TRBD1. Germline-derived CDR1 and CDR2 are LGHNA and YSLEER. There are 19 residues in the CDR3. The junction had 18 bases not matched to a gene; V was cut back by 1 base and J by 7 bases. The CDR3 DNA reads TGCGCCAGCAGCCAAGGTCTTCCAGGGCAGGGGGTTTTCGACGGGGAGCTGTTTTTT. It codes for CASSQGLPGQGVFDGELFF.

The chain is built from TRBV5-1 and TRBJ2-1; perhaps TRBD1 as D (6 bases). The CDR3 length is 13 residues. CDR1 is SGHRS, CDR2 YFSETQ, per germline. V gave up 2 bases and J gave up 3 bases, with 6 bases separating them. DNA of the CDR3: TGCGCCAGCAGCTTACAGGGCTACAATGAGCAGTTCTTC. This codes for CASSLQGYNEQFF.

This chain links TRBV29-1 with TRBJ2-3, with TRBD2 matching over 9 bases. CDR1 is SQVTM and CDR2 is ANQGSEA in the germline V gene. V gave up 2 bases and J gave up 3 bases; unmatched junction bases: 6. This CDR3 is 15 amino acids long. Written as DNA, the CDR3 is TGCAGCGTTGAACCTAGCGGGGTGGGTACAGATACGCAGTATTTT. Its protein is CSVEPSGVGTDTQYF.

The V and J genes are TRBV5-1 and TRBJ1-3; maybe TRBD1 (5 bases). Germline CDR1 and CDR2: SGHRS and YFSETQ. Trimming stripped 1 base from V and 0 bases from J, with 14 bases between. CDR3 length: 17 amino acids. CDR3 residues: CASSLSRLGLSGNTIYF. The CDR3 nucleotides are TGCGCCAGCAGCTTGTCACGGCTGGGACTCTCTGGAAACACCATATATTTT. The variable domain in full, completed from reference TRBV5-1 and TRBJ1-3, reads KAGVTQTPRYLIKTRGQQVTLSCSPISGHRSVSWYQQTPGQGLQFLFEYFSETQRNKGNFPGRFSGRQFSNSRSEMNVSTLELGDSALYLCASSLSRLGLSGNTIYFGEGSWLTVV.

The rearrangement uses TRBV18 and TRBJ2-3; maybe TRBD1 (5 bases). CDR1 and CDR2 (germline): KGHSH, LQKENI. The length of the CDR3 is 16 residues. V dropped 4 bases and J dropped 4 bases, with 18 bases sitting between them. CDR3 nucleotide sequence: TGTGCCAGCTCACGCGTTATTAATCAGGGCTCAGATACGCAGTATTTT. Protein: CASSRVINQGSDTQYF.

The chain uses TRBV10-1 and TRBJ1-1; the D is unclear. Germline V CDR1 and CDR2: WNHNN, SYGVQD (reference sequence). V was cut by 3 bases and J by 2 bases, with 7 bases left in between. This CDR3 contains 13 residues. The CDR3 coding sequence is TGCGCCAGCAGTGAAACAGCTAACACTGAAGCTTTCTTT. It codes for CASSETANTEAFF.